Presented here are 27 T cell receptor beta chains from one specimen sequenced in a study of post-analysis software for immune sequencing data (dated by TCRdb to between 2014 and 2017). Points the paper makes about the study in general: Roughly 5 TRBV segments, including TRBV5-6, TRBV5-1 and TRBV20-1, were significantly more frequent in patients than controls.

These receptors' targets are unknown. The protocol used for the library was PCR. The sample was run on an Illumina HiSeq 2500. To reduce PCR and sequencing biases, unique molecular identifiers were incorporated into the TCR beta cDNA libraries. TCRdb redid the processing of the public reads, applying fastp at Q25 and MiXCR, and retained in-frame beta chains. Rows are combined by CDR3 protein, so each entry shows the most common genes and DNA. The sample records 350,000 to 500,000 distinct CDR3 sequences, roughly 40% of which are singletons. The ten largest clones represent under 9% of the sample. Sequencing was done on a sample of blood. The receptors here all came from a girl aged 2 to 10 with multiple sclerosis.

This clonotype was recorded at least ten times. This chain connects TRBV5-1 to TRBJ2-1; the D is unclear. The CDR3 totals 13 residues. V was shortened by 7 bases and J by 0 bases, with 8 bases between the two germline ends. Germline loops: CDR1 SGHRS, CDR2 YFSETQ. CDR3 protein: CASGRHSYNEQFF. Written as DNA, the CDR3 is TGCGCCAGCGGGCGCCACTCCTACAATGAGCAGTTCTTC.

A single count supports this clonotype. CDR3 sequence: CASSVNPGTGHEKLFF. DNA for the CDR3: TGTGCCAGCAGTGTCAACCCCGGGACAGGACATGAAAAACTGTTTTTT. This sequence joins TRBV2 and TRBJ1-4; 8 nucleotides align to TRBD1. This CDR3 is built from 16 residues. J was trimmed by 6 bases and V by 4 bases; bases with no gene match: 10. Germline V CDR1 and CDR2: SNHLY, FYNNEI.

This chain links TRBV14 with TRBJ1-5; unclear D gene. The germline V gene encodes CDR1 SGHDN and CDR2 FVKESK. V was pared by 3 bases and J by 5 bases, with 8 bases between. This CDR3 comprises 13 residues. CDR3 coding DNA: TGTGCCAGCAGCCAGTTTTCTGATCAGCCCCAGCATTTT. This sequence encodes CASSQFSDQPQHF.

Of note for this clonotype: One end of the junction fails to match germline, which may point to a read error. The chain employs TRBV29-1 and TRBJ1-1; TRBD1 might be the D (5 bases). Germline V gene sequence: CDR1 SQVTM, CDR2 ANQGSEA. This CDR3 contains 14 residues. The CDR3, as DNA: TGCAGCGTTAAAGAGGTGACAGATAACACTGAAGCTTTCTTT. Protein sequence: CSVKEVTDNTEAFF.

The chain has TRBV6-5 and TRBJ1-2, with D perhaps TRBD1 (6 bases). CDR1 and CDR2 (germline): MNHEY, SVGAGI. The CDR3 length is 16 residues. V lost 2 bases, J lost 6 bases, and 19 bases lay in between. This CDR3 is CASSYTIGGLPNGYTF. The DNA of the CDR3 is TGTGCCAGCAGTTACACAATCGGGGGGCTCCCGAATGGCTACACCTTC.

The sample holds a few counts of this clonotype. The chain has TRBV12-3 or TRBV12-4 and TRBJ2-1; D remains ambiguous. V was shortened by 5 bases and J by 6 bases, with 8 bases between the two germline ends. This CDR3 is 12 amino acids long. Here the CDR3 reads CASSPLLNEQFF. The CDR3 DNA follows: TGTGCCAGCAGTCCTCTCCTCAATGAGCAGTTCTTC.

This clonotype was observed a few times. The chain combines TRBV7-2 with TRBJ2-7, with 10 bases fitting TRBD1. Germline V lookup: CDR1 SGHTA, CDR2 FQGNSA. This CDR3 region has 15 residues. V shed 5 bases and J 6 bases; nucleotides not matched to a gene: 10. The CDR3 sequence is CASSPPGTGVSEQYF. CDR3 DNA: TGTGCCAGCAGCCCCCCCGGGACAGGGGTTTCCGAGCAGTACTTC.

The CDR3 DNA reads TGCAGCGTTGAAGGCCCCCCCCTCACTAGCCAAGACTACAATGAGCAGTTCTTC. Its protein product is CSVEGPPLTSQDYNEQFF. The chain couples TRBV29-1 to TRBJ2-1; D might be TRBD2 (6 bases). The V gene's germline CDR1 is SQVTM and CDR2 ANQGSEA. The CDR3 extends over 18 amino acids. V was cut by 1 base and J by 3 bases, with 22 bases left in between.

The chain uses TRBV5-1 and TRBJ2-1; D assignment may be TRBD1 or TRBD2 (6 bases each). Per germline, CDR1 SGHRS and CDR2 YFSETQ. Deletions cut 4 bases from V and 2 bases from J, with 16 bases between. The CDR3 covers 16 residues. Written as DNA, the CDR3 is TGCGCCAGCAGCCTCTACGGGGGCCACCCCTACAATGAGCAGTTCTTC. It is translated as CASSLYGGHPYNEQFF.

This clonotype turned up a few times. The V call is TRBV11-2, the J call TRBJ2-3, with 10 bases aligning to TRBD2. V dropped 5 bases and J dropped 5; count of bases not matched to a gene: 7. The CDR3 covers 15 residues. Germline V gene sequence: CDR1 SGHAT, CDR2 FQNNGV. CDR3 sequence: CASSRLAGGLDTQYF. The CDR3 DNA is TGTGCCAGCAGCCGATTAGCGGGAGGATTAGATACGCAGTATTTT.

This clonotype was seen only a few times. The CDR3 DNA reads as TGTGCCAGCAGTTCCCTCGACCGGGACCGGTATCAGCCCCAGCATTTT. As protein: CASSSLDRDRYQPQHF. The chain is built from TRBV12-3 or TRBV12-4 and TRBJ1-5; a weak D match, TRBD1 (5 bases). V lost 4 bases and J 5 bases, leaving 18 bases between the germline ends. The CDR3 runs to 16 residues.

The chain links TRBV2 to TRBJ1-1, with a weak D call TRBD1 (5 bases). The length of the CDR3 is 12 residues. Germline lookup yields CDR1 SNHLY and CDR2 FYNNEI. Trimming removed 2 bases from V and 6 bases from J, with 7 bases in between. The CDR3 DNA reads TGTGCCAGCAGTGAACAGGGTCCTGAAGCTTTCTTT. This encodes CASSEQGPEAFF. Based on the CDR3 plus reference TRBV2 and TRBJ1-1, the full variable domain is EPEVTQTPSHQVTQMGQEVILRCVPISNHLYFYWYRQILGQKVEFLVSFYNNEISEKSEIFDDQFSVERPDGSNFTLKIRSTKLEDSAMYFCASSEQGPEAFFGQGTRLTVV.

In its sample, this clonotype was seen once. V and J are TRBV24-1 and TRBJ1-2, with D possibly being TRBD1 (6 bases). Germline V CDR1 and CDR2: KGHDR, SFDVKD. The CDR3 covers 14 residues. The V end was cut by 6 bases, the J end by 2 bases, with 12 bases between. CDR3 sequence reads: CATSQWDINYGYTF. CDR3 coding DNA: TGTGCCACCAGTCAATGGGACATAAACTATGGCTACACCTTC.

The chain combines TRBV20-1 with TRBJ1-2, with unresolved D. Trimming pared 3 bases from V and 4 bases from J, leaving 12 bases between. The CDR3 consists of 13 residues. Germline V gene lookup returns CDR1 DFQATT and CDR2 SNEGSKA (reference sequence). CDR3 sequence (DNA): TGCAGTGCTAGTCCTGGGAGCTTCTATGGCTACACCTTC. It codes for CSASPGSFYGYTF.

The rearrangement uses TRBV27 and TRBJ2-7, with TRBD1 as a possible D gene (5 bases). This CDR3 region has 14 residues. Between the trimmed V and J ends, which lost 0 bases and 2 bases, there was a span of 8 bases. Per the germline V gene, CDR1 is MNHEY and CDR2 is SMNVEV (reference sequence). The CDR3 loop is CASSLSTGTYEQYF. The CDR3 nucleotides read TGTGCCAGCAGTTTATCAACAGGAACCTACGAGCAGTACTTC.

The table lists this clonotype with a few counts. The chain couples TRBV28 to TRBJ2-1, with 10 bases identical to TRBD2. The CDR3 has 16 amino acids. The trim removed 5 bases at V and 8 bases at J, leaving 12 bases unmatched. The V gene's germline CDR1 is MDHEN and CDR2 SYDVKM. CDR3 loop: CASSPPGSGRVYEQFF. The CDR3 coding sequence is TGTGCCAGCAGTCCTCCGGGGAGCGGGAGGGTGTATGAGCAGTTCTTC.

This clonotype was seen only a few times. The chain uses TRBV12-3 or TRBV12-4 and TRBJ2-3, with 7 bases aligning to TRBD2. V trimming: 4 bases; J trimming: 2 bases; junction bases outside the gene matches: 9. The CDR3 has 16 amino acids. CDR3 sequence: CASSSSSSGTTDTQYF. CDR3 sequence (DNA): TGTGCCAGCAGTTCATCCTCGAGCGGGACCACAGATACGCAGTATTTT.

The CDR3 sequence: CASSDSGVPPEQYF. CDR3 DNA sequence: TGTGCCAGCAGTGATAGCGGGGTTCCCCCCGAGCAGTACTTC. The chain couples TRBV28 to TRBJ2-7, with TRBD2 matching 8 bases. V gave up 5 bases and J gave up 6 bases; unmatched junction bases: 9. There are 14 residues in the CDR3. Germline lookup yields CDR1 MDHEN and CDR2 SYDVKM.

This clonotype was recorded a few times. The chain combines TRBV28 with TRBJ1-2, with a possible D match to TRBD1 (5 bases). V was trimmed by 4 bases and J by 8 bases, leaving 14 bases between them. The CDR3 contains 13 residues. Germline V gene lookup returns CDR1 MDHEN and CDR2 SYDVKM. CDR3 residues: CASSWMRRGGYTF. CDR3 nucleotide sequence: TGTGCCAGCAGTTGGATGCGTCGGGGGGGCTACACCTTC.

A few counts support this clonotype. This chain links TRBV7-9 with TRBJ2-1; 12 positions agree with TRBD1. Germline V gives CDR1 SEHNR, CDR2 FQNEAQ (reference sequence). This CDR3 has 16 residues. V lost 5 bases, J lost 10 bases, and 12 bases stayed unmatched. The CDR3 protein is CASSQAGTGGDVEQFF. The CDR3 DNA is TGTGCCAGCAGCCAAGCGGGGACAGGGGGCGACGTGGAGCAGTTCTTC.

The chain joins TRBV6-5 to TRBJ2-1, with 9 bases identical to TRBD2. The CDR3 contains 17 residues. The J segment lost 8 bases and the V segment lost 5 bases, leaving 16 bases of the junction unmatched. Germline assignment: CDR1 MNHEY and CDR2 SVGAGI. CDR3 sequence reads: CASSNRISGRGGDEQFF. CDR3 coding DNA: TGTGCCAGCAGTAACAGAATTAGCGGGAGAGGGGGCGATGAGCAGTTCTTC.

This clonotype was recorded a few times. The V and J genes are TRBV3-1 and TRBJ2-1; either TRBD1 or TRBD2 may fit D (6 bases each). This CDR3 contains 14 residues. CDR1 and CDR2 from the germline V gene are LGHDT and YNNKEL (reference sequence). Trimming took 0 bases from V and 8 from J, leaving 11 bases between them. The CDR3: CASSQEGGGDEQFF. CDR3 sequence (DNA): TGTGCCAGCAGCCAAGAAGGGGGAGGCGATGAGCAGTTCTTC.

The genes are TRBV21-1 and TRBJ2-7. Matching the DNA end better, TRBJ2-5 makes the J call doubtful. TRBV21-1 has pseudogene status. The CDR3 consists of 16 residues. The CDR3 loop is CASSNLLQVQVETQYF. The CDR3 nucleotides read TGTGCCAGCAGCAATTTGCTTCAGGTCCAAGTGGAGACCCAGTACTTC.

A few counts support this clonotype. The V gene is TRBV20-1, the J gene TRBJ2-7; no firm D call. The CDR3 contains 13 residues. CDR1 and CDR2 from the germline V gene are DFQATT and SNEGSKA (reference sequence). Trimming took 3 bases from V and 1 from J, leaving 10 bases between them. The CDR3 DNA is TGCAGTGCTAGGAAGGATGGTTCCTACGAGCAGTACTTC. It specifies CSARKDGSYEQYF.

The chain carries TRBV28 and TRBJ2-7; the match to TRBD2 covers 11 bases. This CDR3 is built from 14 residues. Germline V gene data show CDR1 as MDHEN and CDR2 as SYDVKM. Trimming took 7 bases from V and 5 from J; bases not matched to a gene: 7. The CDR3 spells CASTRPGLADEQYF. Written as DNA, the CDR3 is TGTGCCAGCACACGACCGGGACTAGCGGACGAGCAGTACTTC.

The sample holds a few counts of this clonotype. The genes are TRBV6-6 and TRBJ2-7; 11 nucleotides line up with TRBD1. The CDR3 covers 16 residues. Germline CDR1 and CDR2: MNHNY and SVGAGI (reference sequence). V was clipped by 7 bases and J by 2 bases; unmatched bases: 10. The CDR3, as DNA: TGTGCCAGCACGCGTGCCCCGGGACAGGGGGCCTACGAGCAGTACTTC. Its translation: CASTRAPGQGAYEQYF.

The rearrangement joins TRBV28 to TRBJ2-5, with 8 bases fitting TRBD1. The J call may be wrong; the DNA end is better matched by TRBJ2-7. In germline, CDR1 is MDHEN, CDR2 SYDVKM. The CDR3 spans 15 residues. Here the CDR3 reads CASRIKTGATGEQYF. In nucleotides, the CDR3 is TGTGCCAGCAGGATAAAGACAGGGGCGACGGGCGAGCAGTACTTC.